This T cell receptor beta chain derives from a study of cytomegalovirus exposure and HLA in healthy donors. Germline V gene lookup returns CDR1 MDHEN and CDR2 SYDVKM. This CDR3 has 11 amino acids. V was clipped by 3 bases and J by 7 bases, with 4 bases between them. Using immunoSEQ multiplex PCR, the repertoire was profiled, and TCRdb retains in-frame clones only, with some absent. The sample lists 350,000 or so clones; 80% to 90% were seen once. This clone appeared a few times. Antigen: not known. Study results and caveats: Rare TCR sequences predominated, though certain public TCRs were found in many donors.

Sequencing was performed on PBMCs. This chain joins TRBV28 and TRBJ2-1; D remains unclear. This receptor was identified in a woman in her late teens or twenties in good health and CMV-seronegative. CDR3 sequence: CASSLRNEQFF. CDR3 coding DNA: TGTGCCAGCAGTTTGCGGAATGAGCAGTTCTTC.